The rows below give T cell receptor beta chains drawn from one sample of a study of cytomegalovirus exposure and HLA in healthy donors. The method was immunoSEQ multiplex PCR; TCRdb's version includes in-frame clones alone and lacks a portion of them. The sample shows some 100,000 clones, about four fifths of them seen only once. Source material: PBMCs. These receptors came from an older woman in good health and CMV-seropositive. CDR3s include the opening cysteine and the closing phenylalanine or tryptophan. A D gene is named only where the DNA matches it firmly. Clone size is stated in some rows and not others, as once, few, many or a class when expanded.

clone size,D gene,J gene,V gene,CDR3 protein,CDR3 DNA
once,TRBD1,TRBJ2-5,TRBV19,CASSIGTGFETQYF,TGTGCCAGTAGTATTGGGACAGGGTTTGAGACCCAGTACTTC
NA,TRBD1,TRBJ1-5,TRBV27,CASSPLTGRPAWPQHF,TGTGCCAGCAGTCCCCTGACAGGGAGGCCCGCCTGGCCCCAGCATTTT
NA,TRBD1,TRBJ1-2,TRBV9,CASSGGTGEVDYGYTF,TGTGCCAGCAGCGGCGGGACAGGGGAGGTGGACTATGGCTACACCTTC
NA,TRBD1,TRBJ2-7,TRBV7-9,CASSRDRTYEQYF,TGTGCCAGCAGCCGGGACAGAACCTACGAGCAGTACTTC
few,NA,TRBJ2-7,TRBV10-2,CASSESRGGGAPVEQYF,TGCGCCAGCAGTGAGTCGAGGGGCGGGGGCGCCCCCGTCGAGCAGTACTTC
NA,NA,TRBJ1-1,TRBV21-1,CASSKGGPGQGNTEAFF,TGTGCCAGCAGCAAAGGCGGTCCAGGACAGGGGAACACTGAAGCTTTCTTT
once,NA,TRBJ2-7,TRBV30,CAWSGGRRSYEQYF,TGTGCCTGGAGTGGGGGGCGTCGGTCCTACGAGCAGTACTTC
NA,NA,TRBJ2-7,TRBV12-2,CASRLMKDRGPEQYF,TGTGCAAGTCGCCTAATGAAGGACAGGGGGCCCGAGCAGTACTTC
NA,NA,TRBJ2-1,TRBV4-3,CASSQGLNEQFF,TGCGCCAGCAGCCAAGGACTAAATGAGCAGTTCTTC
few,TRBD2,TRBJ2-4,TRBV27,CAKRLAGEVPYIQYF,TGTGCCAAACGACTAGCGGGAGAGGTACCGTACATTCAGTACTTC
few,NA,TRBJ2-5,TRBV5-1,CASSWLQTEETQYF,TGCGCCAGCAGCTGGCTACAGACAGAAGAGACCCAGTACTTC
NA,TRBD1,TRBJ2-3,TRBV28,CASSFPTGGTDTQYF,TGTGCCAGCAGTTTCCCCACAGGGGGCACAGATACGCAGTATTTT
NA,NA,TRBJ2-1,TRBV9,CASSVGTTYYNEQFF,TGTGCCAGCAGCGTAGGGACTACCTACTACAATGAGCAGTTCTTC
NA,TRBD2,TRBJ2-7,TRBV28,CASRSRAGIKDEQYF,TGTGCCAGCAGAAGTAGAGCGGGAATTAAGGACGAGCAGTACTTC
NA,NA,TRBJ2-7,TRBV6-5,CASSPAPYEQYF,TGTGCCAGCAGCCCCGCGCCCTACGAGCAGTACTTC
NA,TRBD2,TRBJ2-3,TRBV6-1,CASSESAGRYTDTQYF,TGTGCCAGCAGTGAATCAGCGGGGCGTTACACAGATACGCAGTATTTT
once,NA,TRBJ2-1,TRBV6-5,CASSYFAQTYNEQFF,TGTGCCAGCAGTTACTTCGCACAAACCTACAATGAGCAGTTCTTC
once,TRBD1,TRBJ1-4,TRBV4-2,CASSHRQGPATNEKLFF,TGTGCCAGCAGCCACCGACAGGGCCCTGCAACTAATGAAAAACTGTTTTTT
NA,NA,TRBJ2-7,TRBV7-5,CARHTGQGDYEQYF,TGTGCCAGACACACGGGACAGGGGGACTACGAGCAGTACTTC
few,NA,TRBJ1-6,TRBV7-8,CASSFNENSPLHF,TGTGCCAGCAGCTTCAACGAGAACTCACCCCTCCACTTT
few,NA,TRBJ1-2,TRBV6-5,CASTISGGRYGYTF,TGTGCCAGCACCATAAGCGGGGGGCGATATGGCTACACCTTC
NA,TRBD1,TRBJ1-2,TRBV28,CASSTTTGNYGYTF,TGTGCCAGCAGTACTACGACAGGGAACTATGGCTACACCTTC
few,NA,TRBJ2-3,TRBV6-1,CACNRDGTDTQYF,TGTGCCTGCAACAGGGACGGCACAGATACGCAGTATTTT
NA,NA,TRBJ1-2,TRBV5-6,CASSSDRLAGYTF,TGTGCCAGCAGCTCCGATCGACTTGCTGGCTACACCTTC
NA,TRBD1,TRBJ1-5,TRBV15,CATSRDPTGAGQPQHF,TGTGCCACCAGCAGAGATCCGACAGGGGCGGGTCAGCCCCAGCATTTT
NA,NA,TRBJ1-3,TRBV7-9,CSSSSPAPSSGNTIYF,TGTTCCAGCAGCTCCCCTGCCCCGAGCTCTGGAAACACCATATATTTT
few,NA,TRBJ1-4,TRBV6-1,CASSHKGGGEKLFF,TGTGCCAGCAGTCACAAAGGGGGTGGAGAAAAACTGTTTTTT
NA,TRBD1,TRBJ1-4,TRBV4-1,CASSQDRGQGGPNEKLFF,TGCGCCAGCAGCCAAGATCGGGGACAGGGGGGGCCCAATGAAAAACTGTTTTTT
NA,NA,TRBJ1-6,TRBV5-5,CASSPGTAGSHNSPLHF,TGTGCCAGCAGCCCCGGGACTGCCGGCTCCCATAATTCACCCCTCCACTTT
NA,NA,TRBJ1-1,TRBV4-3,CASSQEPNWTEAFF,TGCGCCAGCAGCCAAGAGCCGAACTGGACTGAAGCTTTCTTT
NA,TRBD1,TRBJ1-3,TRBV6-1,CASIRQGAAGNTIYF,TGTGCCAGCATCCGACAGGGGGCCGCTGGAAACACCATATATTTT
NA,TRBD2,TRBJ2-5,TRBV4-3,CASSQALASGETQYF,TGCGCCAGCAGCCAAGCTTTGGCTAGCGGGGAGACCCAGTACTTC
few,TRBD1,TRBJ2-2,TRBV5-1,CASSLTGGSGELFF,TGCGCCAGCAGCTTGACAGGGGGCTCCGGGGAGCTGTTTTTT
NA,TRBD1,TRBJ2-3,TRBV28,CASSWTGRTDTQYF,TGTGCCAGCAGTTGGACAGGCCGCACAGATACGCAGTATTTT
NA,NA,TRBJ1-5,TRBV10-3,CAISGGMSNNQPQHF,TGTGCCATCAGTGGAGGAATGAGCAACAATCAGCCCCAGCATTTT
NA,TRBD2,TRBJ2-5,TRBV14,CASSRAGGYETQYF,TGTGCCAGCAGCCGAGCGGGGGGCTACGAGACCCAGTACTTC
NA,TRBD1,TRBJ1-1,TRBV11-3,CASSPIRGLNTEAFF,TGTGCCAGCAGCCCCATAAGGGGGCTGAACACTGAAGCTTTCTTT
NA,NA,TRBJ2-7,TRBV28,CASSRSAEQYF,TGTGCCAGCTCCAGGTCGGCCGAGCAGTACTTC
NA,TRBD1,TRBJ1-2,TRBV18,CASSQNRGGYTF,TGTGCCAGCTCACAGAACAGGGGTGGCTACACCTTC
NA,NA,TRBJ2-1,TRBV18,CASSPEFEQFF,TGTGCCAGCTCACCGGAGTTTGAGCAGTTCTTC
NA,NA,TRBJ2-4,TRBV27,CASSVQGIVAKNIQYF,TGTGCCAGCAGTGTACAGGGTATTGTAGCCAAAAACATTCAGTACTTC
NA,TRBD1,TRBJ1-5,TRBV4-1,CASSQDRGNQPQHF,TGCGCCAGCAGCCAGGACAGGGGCAATCAGCCCCAGCATTTT
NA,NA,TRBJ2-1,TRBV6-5,CASSRGMRERSEQFF,TGTGCCAGTTCCCGGGGAATGCGGGAAAGGTCTGAGCAGTTCTTC
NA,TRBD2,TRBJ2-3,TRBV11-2,CASNFRGTSGGAQYF,TGTGCCAGCAACTTCCGTGGGACTAGCGGGGGGGCGCAGTATTTT
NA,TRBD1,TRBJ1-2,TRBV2,CASKGQLANYGYTF,TGTGCCAGCAAGGGACAGCTTGCTAACTATGGCTACACCTTC
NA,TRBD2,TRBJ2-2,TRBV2,CASRGGIGELFF,TGTGCCAGCAGGGGAGGGATCGGGGAGCTGTTTTTT
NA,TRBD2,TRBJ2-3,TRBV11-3,CASSQGLAGRYREQYF,TGTGCCAGCAGCCAGGGACTAGCGGGGCGGTATCGCGAGCAGTATTTT
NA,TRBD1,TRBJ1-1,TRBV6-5,CASSKDRPMNTEAFF,TGTGCCAGCAGCAAGGACAGGCCCATGAACACTGAAGCTTTCTTT